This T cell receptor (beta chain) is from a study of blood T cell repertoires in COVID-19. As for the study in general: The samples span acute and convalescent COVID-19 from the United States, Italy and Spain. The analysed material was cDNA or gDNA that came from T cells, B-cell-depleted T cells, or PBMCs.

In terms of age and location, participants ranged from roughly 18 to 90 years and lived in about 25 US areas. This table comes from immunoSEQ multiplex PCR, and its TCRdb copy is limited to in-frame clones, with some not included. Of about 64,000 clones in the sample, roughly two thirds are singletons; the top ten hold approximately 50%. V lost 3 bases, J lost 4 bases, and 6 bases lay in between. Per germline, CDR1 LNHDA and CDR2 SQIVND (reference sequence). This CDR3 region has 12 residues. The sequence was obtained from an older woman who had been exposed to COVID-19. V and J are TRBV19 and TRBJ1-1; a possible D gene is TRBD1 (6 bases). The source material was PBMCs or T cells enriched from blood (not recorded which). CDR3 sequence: CASSMTGTEAFF. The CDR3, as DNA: TGTGCCAGTAGTATGACAGGCACTGAAGCTTTCTTT.